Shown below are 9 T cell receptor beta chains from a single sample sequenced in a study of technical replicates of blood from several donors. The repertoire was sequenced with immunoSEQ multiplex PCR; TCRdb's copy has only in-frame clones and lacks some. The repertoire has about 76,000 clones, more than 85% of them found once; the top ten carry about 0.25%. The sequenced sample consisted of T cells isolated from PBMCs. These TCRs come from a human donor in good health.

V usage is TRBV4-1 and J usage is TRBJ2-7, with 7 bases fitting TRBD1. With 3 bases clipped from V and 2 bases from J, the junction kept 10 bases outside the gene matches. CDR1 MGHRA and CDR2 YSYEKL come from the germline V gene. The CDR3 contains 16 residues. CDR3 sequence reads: CASSHYQTGLTYEQYF. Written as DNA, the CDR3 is TGCGCCAGCAGCCATTACCAGACAGGGTTAACCTACGAGCAGTACTTC.

CDR3 protein: CASSPGKLYGYTF. The CDR3 DNA follows: TGTGCCAGCAGTCCGGGGAAGCTCTATGGCTACACCTTC. V and J are TRBV27 and TRBJ1-2; D is ambiguous. Germline lookup yields CDR1 MNHEY and CDR2 SMNVEV (reference sequence). Trimming pared 5 bases from V and 4 bases from J, leaving 11 bases between. This CDR3 has 13 residues.

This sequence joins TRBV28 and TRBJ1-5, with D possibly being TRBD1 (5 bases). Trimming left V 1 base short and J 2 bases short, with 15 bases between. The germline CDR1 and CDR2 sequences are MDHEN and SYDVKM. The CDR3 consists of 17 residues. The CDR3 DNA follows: TGTGCCAGCAGTTTATTTGCATCGGGCAGGGGCAATCAGCCCCAGCATTTT. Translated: CASSLFASGRGNQPQHF.

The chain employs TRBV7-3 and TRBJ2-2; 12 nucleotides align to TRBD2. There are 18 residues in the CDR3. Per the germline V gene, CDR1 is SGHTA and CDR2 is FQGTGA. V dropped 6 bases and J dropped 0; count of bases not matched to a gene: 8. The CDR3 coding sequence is TGTGCCAGCAGGAGACTAGCGGGGGCCCCTACGAACACCGGGGAGCTGTTTTTT. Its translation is CASRRLAGAPTNTGELFF.

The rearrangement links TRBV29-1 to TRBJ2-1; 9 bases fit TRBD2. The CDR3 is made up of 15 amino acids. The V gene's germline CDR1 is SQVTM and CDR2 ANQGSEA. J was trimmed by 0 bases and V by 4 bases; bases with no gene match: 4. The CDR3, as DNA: TGCAGCGTTGCTAGCGGGGTACCCTCCTACAATGAGCAGTTCTTC. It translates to CSVASGVPSYNEQFF.

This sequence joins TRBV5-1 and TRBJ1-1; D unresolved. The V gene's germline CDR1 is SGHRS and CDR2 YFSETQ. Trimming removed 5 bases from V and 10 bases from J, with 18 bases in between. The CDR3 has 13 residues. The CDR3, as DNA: TGCGCCAGCAGTTTCAACCGGGATAGAGGAGCTTTCTTT. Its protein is CASSFNRDRGAFF.

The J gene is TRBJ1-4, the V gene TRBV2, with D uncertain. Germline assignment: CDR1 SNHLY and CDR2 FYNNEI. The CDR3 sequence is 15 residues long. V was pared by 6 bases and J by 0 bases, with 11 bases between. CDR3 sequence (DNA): TGTGCCAGCAGGCCCGATAGTGCAACTAATGAAAAACTGTTTTTT. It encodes CASRPDSATNEKLFF.

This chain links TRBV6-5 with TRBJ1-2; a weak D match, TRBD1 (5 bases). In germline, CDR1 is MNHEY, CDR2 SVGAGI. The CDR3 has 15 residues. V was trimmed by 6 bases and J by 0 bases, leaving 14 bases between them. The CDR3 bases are TGTGCCAGCAGCCCTACTCCCAGGGCTAACTATGGCTACACCTTC. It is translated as CASSPTPRANYGYTF.

This CDR3 is CASRAGNQPQHF. Here the CDR3 DNA reads TGTGCCAGCAGGGCGGGGAATCAGCCCCAGCATTTT. This chain connects TRBV27 to TRBJ1-5; D is undetermined. Germline CDR1 MNHEY, CDR2 SMNVEV (reference sequence). CDR3 length: 12 amino acids. The V gene lost 6 bases and the J gene lost 4 bases, with 7 bases spanning the gap.